The T cell receptor (delta chain) described here comes from a study of γδ T cells in repeated Plasmodium falciparum infection. TCRdb re-identified clones in the multiplex PCR reads via CATT. The data contain tens of thousands of delta-chain clones, almost 1.5% of them singletons. The CDR3 runs 20 residues. Per germline, CDR1 NSMFDY and CDR2 ISSIKDK. Bulk repertoires came from Vgamma9/Vdelta2+ or Vdelta2-negative gammadelta T cells flow-sorted from PBMC. This clone appeared a few times. Called V gene: TRAV29/DV5; the J gene was not called; the table's TRDD3 call for D was not verified on the DNA. The clonotype comes from a pool of human donors (malaria-infected and uninfected, not separated). Sample: gamma-delta T cells from blood. DNA for the CDR3: TGTGCAGCAGACCTTCCCGGCATTGGGATACGCTCCCGGACCACCGATAAACCCATCTTC. Translated, it gives CAADLPGIGIRSRTTDKPIF.